Presented here are 19 T cell receptor beta chains from one specimen sequenced in a study of T cells expressing NK-cell markers. For each CDR3 protein, TCRdb gives one entry from its re-call of the 5' RACE reads, without DNA. Across about 150,000 distinct CDR3 sequences, the top ten clones capture over 35% of the sample. The sequenced sample was blood T cells: a sorted CD56 or NKG2C T cell subset, CD4+ or CD8+ T cells, or bulk PBMC T cells (not recorded which). These receptors originate from a woman aged 45-59 years in good health.

This rearrangement joins TRBV12-3 or TRBV12-4 to TRBJ2-2; TCRdb proposes TRBD2, but this gene call is untestable without DNA. The CDR3 extends over 15 amino acids. The CDR3 here is CASTSSWRHTGELFF.

V is TRBV24-1 and J is TRBJ2-1; TCRdb's D call of TRBD2 is untestable without DNA. CDR1 is KGHDR, CDR2 SFDVKD, per germline. The CDR3 has 16 amino acids. This CDR3 reads CATSDVNSGSPLEQFF.

The chain joins TRBV24-1 to TRBJ2-5; TCRdb's D call, TRBD1, is unchecked because there is no DNA. CDR1 is KGHDR, CDR2 SFDVKD, per germline. The CDR3 spans 16 residues. CDR3 region: CATSDRPGQGTETQYF.

The J gene is TRBJ1-1, the V gene TRBV6-4. The CDR3 contains 14 residues. CDR1 is MRHNA, CDR2 SNTAGT, per germline. CDR3: CASSDSGSSGEAFF.

V is TRBV12-3 or TRBV12-4 and J is TRBJ2-1; TCRdb lists TRBD1, though no DNA is available to test this call. This CDR3 has 13 amino acids. This CDR3 reads CASSTRGGSEQFF.

The chain joins TRBV12-5 to TRBJ2-5; TCRdb gives TRBD1 as the D gene, but with no DNA this cannot be confirmed. This CDR3 has 15 residues. Germline V gene sequence: CDR1 LGHNT, CDR2 FRNRAP. CDR3: CASGLPGQGQETQYF.

The chain employs TRBV7-8 and TRBJ2-1; the D gene TCRdb calls, TRBD1, cannot be checked with no DNA. Per germline, CDR1 SGHVS and CDR2 FQNEAQ. This CDR3 has 16 amino acids. CDR3 region: CASSPPPLGRENEQFF. Complete variable domain (other parts from reference TRBV7-8 and TRBJ2-1): GAGVSQSPRYKVAKRGQDVALRCDPISGHVSLFWYQQALGQGPEFLTYFQNEAQLDKSGLPSDRFFAERPEGSVSTLKIQRTQQEDSAVYLCASSPPPLGRENEQFFGPGTRLTVL.

This sequence joins TRBV7-6 and TRBJ2-1; absent DNA, TCRdb's TRBD2 call cannot be checked. Germline-derived CDR1 and CDR2 are SGHVS and FNYEAQ. The CDR3 is made up of 15 amino acids. This CDR3 is CASSFLAGLYNEQFF. Filled out from reference TRBV7-6 and TRBJ2-1, the complete variable domain reads GAGVSQSPRYKVTKRGQDVALRCDPISGHVSLYWYRQALGQGPEFLTYFNYEAQQDKSGLPNDRFSAERPEGSISTLTIQRTEQRDSAMYRCASSFLAGLYNEQFFGPGTRLTVL.

The chain joins TRBV15 to TRBJ2-7; the D call from TCRdb, TRBD1, cannot be confirmed without DNA. The CDR3 has 13 residues. Per the germline V gene, CDR1 is LNHNV and CDR2 is YYDKDF (reference sequence). The CDR3 protein is CATGLASSYEQYF.

CDR3 region: CASRGEVTSYGYAF. The chain couples TRBV9 to TRBJ1-2. The length of the CDR3 is 14 residues. Germline V gene lookup returns CDR1 SGDLS and CDR2 YYNGEE.

The gene calls are TRBV12-3 or TRBV12-4 and TRBJ1-4; TCRdb selects TRBD1, and the lack of DNA leaves this call unchecked. The CDR3 has 16 amino acids. CDR3 residues: CASRPGTGGAREKLFF.

This sequence joins TRBV6-5 and TRBJ2-2; as DNA is missing, the TRBD2 call by TCRdb cannot be tested. The CDR3 is 16 residues long. Germline-derived CDR1 and CDR2 are MNHEY and SVGAGI. This CDR3 is CASSPETSGTSGELFF.

V is TRBV6-1 and J is TRBJ2-2. Germline V gives CDR1 MNHNS, CDR2 SASEGT. The CDR3 is 14 amino acids. CDR3 protein: CASSEWPNTGELFF.

The chain recombines TRBV27 with TRBJ1-1; TCRdb lists TRBD1, though no DNA is available to test this call. The CDR3 consists of 14 residues. The germline CDR1 and CDR2 sequences are MNHEY and SMNVEV (reference sequence). The CDR3 here is CASSLYGADTEAFF.

The chain joins TRBV19 to TRBJ1-2. Germline values: CDR1 LNHDA, CDR2 SQIVND (reference sequence). The CDR3 extends over 13 amino acids. The CDR3 sequence is CASSISGSGGYTF.

The CDR3 spells CASSDERAEAFF. V gene TRBV25-1 combines with J gene TRBJ1-1. The V gene's germline CDR1 is MGHDK and CDR2 SYGVNS. The CDR3 totals 12 residues.

This sequence joins TRBV6-6 and TRBJ1-1. The germline gives CDR1 MNHNY, CDR2 SVGAGI (reference sequence). The CDR3 loop spans 17 amino acids. The CDR3 loop reads CASSYSQMGGMNTEAFF.

The chain links TRBV28 to TRBJ2-1; TCRdb reports TRBD1, a call that lacks DNA to check it against. CDR3 size: 13 residues. Germline V CDR1 and CDR2: MDHEN, SYDVKM. CDR3 region: CASSTSRDVEQFF.

The genes are TRBV11-2 and TRBJ1-2. From germline, CDR1 is SGHAT and CDR2 FQNNGV. CDR3 length: 13 residues. The chain's CDR3 is CASSLDRANGYTF.